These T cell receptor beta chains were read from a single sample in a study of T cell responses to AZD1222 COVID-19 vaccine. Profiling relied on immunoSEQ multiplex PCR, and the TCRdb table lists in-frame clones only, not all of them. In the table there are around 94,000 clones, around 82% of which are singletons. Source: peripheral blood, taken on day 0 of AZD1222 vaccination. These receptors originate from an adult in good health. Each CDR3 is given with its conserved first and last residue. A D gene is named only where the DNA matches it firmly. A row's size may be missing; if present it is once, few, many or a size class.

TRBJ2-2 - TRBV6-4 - CASSDGGSGGELFF TGTGCCAGCAGTGATGGAGGGAGCGGAGGGGAGCTGTTTTTT
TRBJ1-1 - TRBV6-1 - CASSEKGVTPEAFF TGTGCCAGCAGTGAAAAAGGGGTAACACCTGAAGCTTTCTTT
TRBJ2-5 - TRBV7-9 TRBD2 CASSISPGTSGQETQYF TGTGCCAGCAGCATTTCCCCCGGGACTAGCGGACAAGAGACCCAGTACTTC
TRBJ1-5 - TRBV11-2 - CASSLDRDQPQHF TGTGCCAGCAGCCTTGATCGGGATCAGCCCCAGCATTTT
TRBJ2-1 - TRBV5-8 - CASSSTGSIAHNEQFF TGTGCCAGCAGCTCCACAGGGTCAATAGCCCACAATGAGCAGTTCTTC
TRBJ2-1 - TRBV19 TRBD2 CASSLYSTSGSNEQFF TGTGCCAGTAGTCTATACTCGACTAGCGGGAGTAATGAGCAGTTCTTC
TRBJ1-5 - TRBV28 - CASPAKGGPQHF TGTGCCAGCCCGGCAAAAGGCGGGCCCCAGCATTTT
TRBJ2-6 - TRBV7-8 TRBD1 CASSSQGALGANVLTF TGTGCCAGCAGCTCACAGGGGGCGCTTGGGGCCAACGTCCTGACTTTC
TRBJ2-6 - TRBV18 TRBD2 CASSPSSGGPGANVLTF TGTGCCAGCTCACCTTCTAGCGGGGGACCAGGGGCCAACGTCCTGACTTTC
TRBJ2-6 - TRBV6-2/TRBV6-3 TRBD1 CASSRDRAPGANVLTF TGTGCCAGCAGCAGAGACAGGGCCCCTGGGGCCAACGTCCTGACTTTC
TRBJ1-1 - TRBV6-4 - CASSVREAFF TGTGCCAGCAGTGTTCGTGAAGCTTTCTTT
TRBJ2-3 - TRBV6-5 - CASSYSLSWDTQYF TGTGCCAGCAGTTACTCGCTCAGTTGGGATACGCAGTATTTT
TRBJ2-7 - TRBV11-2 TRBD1 CASSLVAAGTGAYEQYF TGTGCCAGCAGCTTAGTCGCCGCCGGGACAGGGGCCTACGAGCAGTACTTC
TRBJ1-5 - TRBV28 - CASSPGKGLSNQPQHF TGTGCCAGCAGTCCCGGGAAGGGCCTTAGCAATCAGCCCCAGCATTTT
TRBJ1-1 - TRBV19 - CASSIDVVSFAFF TGTGCCAGTAGTATAGATGTTGTCTCATTCGCTTTCTTT
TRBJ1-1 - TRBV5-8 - CASSPVRQSGEAFF TGTGCCAGCAGCCCGGTAAGACAGTCGGGGGAAGCTTTCTTT
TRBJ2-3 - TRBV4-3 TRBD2 CASSQDLRRGGSTDTQYF TGCGCCAGCAGCCAAGATCTGAGACGGGGGGGCAGCACAGATACGCAGTATTTT
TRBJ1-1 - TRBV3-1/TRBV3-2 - CASSQAGSPNTEAFF TGTGCCAGCAGCCAAGCCGGGTCCCCGAACACTGAAGCTTTCTTT
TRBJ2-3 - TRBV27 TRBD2 CASSKTSGGAYDTQYF TGTGCCAGCAGTAAGACTAGCGGGGGGGCCTACGATACGCAGTATTTT
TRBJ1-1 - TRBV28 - CASSLGGRPGTEAFF TGTGCCAGCAGTTTAGGGGGTCGCCCAGGGACTGAAGCTTTCTTT
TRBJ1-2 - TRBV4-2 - CASNRGVGYYGYTF TGTGCCAGCAATAGGGGAGTGGGGTACTATGGCTACACCTTC
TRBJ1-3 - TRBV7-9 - CASSLALGIGNTIYF TGTGCCAGCAGCTTAGCGTTGGGTATAGGAAACACCATATATTTT
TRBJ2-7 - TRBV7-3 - CASSQGADSYEQYF TGTGCCAGCAGCCAAGGGGCGGACTCCTACGAGCAGTACTTC
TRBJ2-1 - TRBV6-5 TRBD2 CASRPGGPYNEQFF TGTGCCAGCAGACCGGGAGGGCCTTACAATGAGCAGTTCTTC
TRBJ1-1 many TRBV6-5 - CATCYTEAFF TGTGCCACCTGTTACACTGAAGCTTTCTTT
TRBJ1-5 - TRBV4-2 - CASSQEGLGENQPQHF TGTGCCAGCAGCCAAGAGGGGTTGGGTGAGAATCAGCCCCAGCATTTT
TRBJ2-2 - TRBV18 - CASSPRGTGELFF TGTGCCAGCTCACCCCGGGGCACCGGGGAGCTGTTTTTT
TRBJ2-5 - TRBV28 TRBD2 CASRAGGLAGGPGTQYF TGTGCCAGCAGAGCGGGGGGACTAGCGGGAGGGCCTGGGACCCAGTACTTC
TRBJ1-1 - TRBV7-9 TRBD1 CASSSRSGDREAFF TGTGCCAGCAGCTCCAGATCGGGGGACAGGGAAGCTTTCTTT
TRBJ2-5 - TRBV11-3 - CASSRTGGIQETQYF TGTGCCAGCAGCAGAACCGGAGGAATTCAAGAGACCCAGTACTTC
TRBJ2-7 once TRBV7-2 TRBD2 CASSFSWGGGGSFYEQYF TGTGCCAGCAGCTTCAGCTGGGGGGGTGGTGGCAGCTTTTACGAGCAGTACTTC
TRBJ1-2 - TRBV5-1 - CASSRGGGANYGYTF TGCGCCAGCAGTCGGGGCGGGGGAGCTAACTATGGCTACACCTTC
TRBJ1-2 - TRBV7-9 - CASSAMSYGYTF TGTGCCAGCAGCGCTATGAGCTATGGCTACACCTTC
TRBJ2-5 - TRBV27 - CASSFSGRGETQYF TGTGCCAGCAGTTTTAGCGGCCGAGGGGAGACCCAGTACTTC
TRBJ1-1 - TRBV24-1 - CATISSGGTEAFF TGTGCCACCATCTCGTCGGGTGGCACTGAAGCTTTCTTT
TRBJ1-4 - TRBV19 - CASSITDNPFATNEKLFF TGTGCCAGTAGTATCACGGATAATCCCTTTGCAACTAATGAAAAACTGTTTTTT
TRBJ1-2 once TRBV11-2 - CASSFGGAGYGYTF TGTGCCAGCAGCTTTGGGGGCGCAGGCTATGGCTACACCTTC
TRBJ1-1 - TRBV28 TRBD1 CASSLPGQTISNTEAFF TGTGCCAGCAGTCTCCCGGGACAGACTATCTCGAACACTGAAGCTTTCTTT
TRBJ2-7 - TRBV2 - CASSDSATGTTEQYF TGTGCCAGCAGTGACTCGGCAACAGGGACTACCGAGCAGTACTTC
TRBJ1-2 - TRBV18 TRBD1 CASSLEVDRADGYTF TGTGCCAGCTCCTTAGAGGTAGACAGGGCGGATGGCTACACCTTC
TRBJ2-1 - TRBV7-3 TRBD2 CASSLTGPGGQRYNEQFF TGTGCCAGCAGCTTGACGGGTCCGGGAGGGCAGCGCTACAATGAGCAGTTCTTC
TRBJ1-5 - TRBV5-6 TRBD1 CASSPDRGLNQPQHF TGTGCCAGCAGCCCCGACAGGGGTTTAAATCAGCCCCAGCATTTT
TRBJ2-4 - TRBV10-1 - CASSEGEYKNIQYF TGCGCCAGCAGTGAGGGCGAGTACAAAAACATTCAGTACTTC
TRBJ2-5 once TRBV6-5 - CASSYSGQPQYF TGTGCCAGCAGTTACTCTGGACAGCCCCAGTACTTC
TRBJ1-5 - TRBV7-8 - CASSPSHGNQPQHF TGTGCCAGCAGCCCCTCCCACGGAAATCAGCCCCAGCATTTT
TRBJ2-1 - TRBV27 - CASMEAGFDEQFF TGTGCCAGCATGGAGGCAGGGTTCGATGAGCAGTTCTTC
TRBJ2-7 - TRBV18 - CASSPQSMSYEQYF TGTGCCAGCTCACCCCAGTCCATGAGCTACGAGCAGTACTTC
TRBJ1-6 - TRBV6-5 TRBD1 CASSRDSPHNSPLHF TGTGCCAGCAGTAGGGACAGTCCCCATAATTCACCCCTCCACTTT
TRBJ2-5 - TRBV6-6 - CASSRAAETQYF TGTGCCAGCAGTAGGGCCGCGGAGACCCAGTACTTC
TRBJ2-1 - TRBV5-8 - CASSLYGIRNNEQFF TGTGCCAGCAGCTTATACGGAATCCGAAACAATGAGCAGTTCTTC